The rows below give T cell receptor beta chains drawn from one sample of a study of HIV-infected patients and healthy controls. From the 5' RACE reads, TCRdb called clonotypes with MiXCR, one entry per CDR3 protein. This sample yields more than 3,500 distinct CDR3 sequences, of which approximately 30% are seen a single time; roughly 22% belongs to the top ten. The sequencing used blood, collected during antiretroviral therapy. These receptors were obtained from an adult with HIV infection. The CDR3 runs from the conserved cysteine through the conserved F or W. The D gene is left open where the match is weak. Clone size is stated in some rows and not others, as once, few, many or a class when expanded.

V gene	J gene	D gene	clone size	CDR3 length	CDR3 protein	CDR3 DNA
TRBV12-3/TRBV12-4	TRBJ1-1	TRBD1	-	15	CASSRPPRGRREAFF	TGTGCCAGCAGTCGCCCTCCGAGGGGGCGGAGGGAAGCTTTCTTT
TRBV5-1	TRBJ2-3	-	few	14	CASSLEQGADTQYF	TGCGCCAGCAGCTTGGAACAGGGCGCAGATACGCAGTATTTT
TRBV6-2/TRBV6-3	TRBJ1-1	-	medium-sized	16	CASRSARNKINTEAFF	TGTGCCAGCAGAAGTGCCCGGAACAAAATCAACACTGAAGCTTTCTTT
TRBV5-5	TRBJ2-3	-	large	16	CASSRVGGRAYDTQYF	TGTGCCAGCAGCCGAGTGGGCGGCAGGGCGTACGATACGCAGTATTTT
TRBV6-1	TRBJ1-4	-	many	15	CASSETAATNEKLFF	TGTGCCAGCAGTGAAACGGCAGCAACTAATGAAAAACTGTTTTTT
TRBV12-3/TRBV12-4	TRBJ1-2	-	medium-sized	16	CASSPGPRPTNYGYTF	TGTGCCAGCAGCCCCGGCCCGAGGCCCACTAACTATGGCTACACCTTC
TRBV11-2	TRBJ2-5	TRBD2	few	16	CASSGLAGGPQETQYF	TGTGCCAGCAGCGGACTAGCGGGGGGCCCCCAAGAGACCCAGTACTTC
TRBV10-3	TRBJ2-3	-	-	16	CAISEPEGAPGDTQYF	TGTGCCATCAGTGAGCCCGAAGGGGCTCCAGGGGATACGCAGTATTTT
TRBV6-5	TRBJ1-2	TRBD1	-	14	CASSYSVRGNGYTF	TGTGCCAGCAGTTACTCGGTCAGGGGGAATGGCTACACCTTC
TRBV29-1	TRBJ2-7	-	medium-sized	13	CSALTGLSYEQYF	TGCAGCGCCTTGACAGGCCTCTCCTACGAGCAGTACTTC
TRBV19	TRBJ2-5	-	medium-sized	15	CASSIGRGPQETQYF	TGTGCCAGTAGTATCGGGCGGGGGCCGCAAGAGACCCAGTACTTC
TRBV5-6	TRBJ1-2	TRBD1	many	13	CASSSGQGYGYTF	TGTGCCAGCAGCTCCGGACAGGGGTATGGCTACACCTTC
TRBV27	TRBJ2-3	TRBD1	-	17	CASTKRTGQGVSDTQYF	TGTGCCAGCACCAAGAGGACGGGACAGGGGGTTTCAGATACGCAGTATTTT
TRBV27	TRBJ1-6	-	medium-sized	16	CASSLRDTLYNSPLHF	TGTGCCAGCAGTCTTCGCGACACCCTCTATAATTCACCCCTCCACTTT
TRBV20-1	TRBJ1-1	-	few	14	CSAASRQGNTEAFF	TGCAGTGCTGCCTCCCGCCAGGGGAACACTGAAGCTTTCTTT
TRBV6-6	TRBJ2-7	-	once	14	CASTRYMGTHEQYF	TGTGCCAGCACCCGGTACATGGGGACCCACGAGCAGTACTTC
TRBV27	TRBJ2-1	-	medium-sized	14	CASSLSGTYNEQFF	TGTGCCAGCAGTTTATCCGGGACCTACAATGAGCAGTTCTTC
TRBV4-1	TRBJ2-3	TRBD2	few	17	CASSQEASGGSTDTQYF	TGCGCCAGCAGCCAAGAAGCTAGCGGGGGGAGCACAGATACGCAGTATTTT
TRBV14	TRBJ2-2	-	medium-sized	17	CASSQDRTALSTGELFF	TGTGCCAGCAGCCAAGATAGGACAGCCTTGAGCACCGGGGAGCTGTTTTTT
TRBV19	TRBJ2-2	-	-	14	CASRPKKGHGELFF	TGTGCCAGTAGACCGAAGAAGGGGCACGGGGAGCTGTTTTTT
TRBV11-2	TRBJ2-1	-	-	16	CASSLWRVKSYNEQFF	TGTGCCAGCAGCTTATGGAGGGTGAAATCCTACAATGAGCAGTTCTTC
TRBV11-2	TRBJ2-5	-	-	12	CASADRKETQYF	TGTGCCAGCGCTGACAGAAAAGAGACCCAGTACTTC
TRBV7-9	TRBJ2-1	-	-	15	CASSPPRRLGNEQFF	TGTGCCAGCAGCCCCCCCCGGCGGTTGGGCAATGAGCAGTTCTTC
TRBV29-1	TRBJ2-4	TRBD1	few	10	CSAGTGRQYF	TGCAGCGCAGGGACAGGGAGGCAGTACTTC
TRBV12-3/TRBV12-4	TRBJ1-1	TRBD1	-	14	CASMLTGTNTEAFF	TGTGCCAGCATGCTGACAGGGACGAACACTGAAGCTTTCTTT
TRBV18	TRBJ1-1	-	few	15	CASSPLEGKSPEAFF	TGTGCCAGCTCACCATTAGAAGGTAAATCGCCTGAAGCTTTCTTT
TRBV7-2	TRBJ2-1	TRBD2	few	15	CASSPSGGAYNEQFF	TGTGCCAGCAGCCCTAGCGGGGGGGCCTACAATGAGCAGTTCTTC
TRBV6-6	TRBJ2-1	TRBD2	medium-sized	15	CASSPTSGGRNEQFF	TGTGCCAGCAGTCCAACTAGCGGGGGGAGAAATGAGCAGTTCTTC
TRBV27	TRBJ2-1	-	many	14	CASSLGFPNNEQFF	TGTGCCAGCAGTTTAGGGTTCCCTAACAATGAGCAGTTCTTC
TRBV20-1	TRBJ1-2	-	-	13	CSATWTSHYGYTF	TGCAGTGCTACGTGGACCTCTCACTATGGCTACACCTTC
TRBV7-2	TRBJ2-2	TRBD2	-	17	CASSVNPTSGGAGELFF	TGTGCCAGCAGCGTAAACCCGACTAGCGGGGGGGCCGGGGAGCTGTTTTTT
TRBV11-2	TRBJ1-4	-	many	13	CASRRPEDEKLFF	TGTGCCAGCCGCAGGCCAGAGGATGAAAAACTGTTTTTT
TRBV5-1	TRBJ1-2	-	medium-sized	15	CASSLLGGIPAGYTF	TGCGCCAGCAGCTTGTTAGGCGGGATACCTGCTGGCTACACCTTC
TRBV11-2	TRBJ1-1	TRBD1	-	15	CASRATGTGRTEAFF	TGTGCCAGCAGGGCTACCGGGACAGGGCGAACTGAAGCTTTCTTT
TRBV15	TRBJ1-1	-	-	17	CATSSSWSPVMNTEAFF	TGTGCCACCAGCAGCTCCTGGTCGCCTGTCATGAACACTGAAGCTTTCTTT
TRBV7-9	TRBJ1-1	-	-	15	CASSLEGHSLQEAFF	TGTGCCAGCAGCTTAGAGGGTCACAGCCTCCAAGAAGCTTTCTTT
TRBV4-2	TRBJ1-5	-	medium-sized	16	CASSHRQPYSNQPQHF	TGTGCCAGCAGCCACAGACAGCCCTATAGCAATCAGCCCCAGCATTTT
TRBV11-2	TRBJ1-2	-	few	13	CASSSGPNYGYTF	TGTGCCAGCAGCTCAGGACCGAACTATGGCTACACCTTC
TRBV7-6	TRBJ2-7	-	-	15	CASSSWTVEGYEQYF	TGTGCCAGCAGCTCGTGGACAGTGGAAGGGTACGAGCAGTACTTC
TRBV10-3	TRBJ1-1	-	-	14	CAISESGSDTEAFF	TGTGCCATCAGTGAATCGGGAAGCGACACTGAAGCTTTCTTT
TRBV20-1	TRBJ2-4	TRBD1	few	16	CSASGAGGWSKNIQYF	TGCAGTGCTAGTGGGGCAGGGGGCTGGTCCAAAAACATTCAGTACTTC
TRBV5-4	TRBJ2-1	-	-	12	CASSLVDSEQFF	TGTGCCAGCAGCTTGGTTGATAGCGAGCAGTTCTTC
TRBV6-2/TRBV6-3	TRBJ2-2	-	-	13	CASSYSGKGELFF	TGTGCCAGCAGTTACTCCGGGAAGGGGGAGCTGTTTTTT
TRBV12-3/TRBV12-4	TRBJ1-6	TRBD1	-	17	CASSSGQGPARDSPIHF	TGTGCCAGCAGTTCGGGACAGGGTCCCGCCAGGGATTCACCCATCCACTTT